The 21 T cell receptor beta chains below all came from one sample that was sequenced in a study of vaccination and CD4 T cells after COVID-19. These receptors have no identified antigens. The Oncomine TCR Beta short-read assay generated sequence data from the DNA of cultured CD4+ T cells. From the PCR reads, TCRdb called clonotypes with MiXCR, one entry per CDR3 protein. The sample includes a few thousand distinct CDR3 sequences, roughly 39% of them seen just once. Treatment meaning: approximately nine-day PBMC culture with coronavirus spike peptide pools or control peptides (ViraFEST assay). Gathering of the CD4+ T cells, from the unexposed donor, took place before the COVID-19 pandemic (2011-2018). The sample taken for sequencing was CD4+ T cells from blood, cultured in vitro. These receptors were obtained from a human donor in good health.

The rearrangement joins TRBV30 to TRBJ1-2, with D tentatively TRBD1 (6 bases). The V end lost 1 base, the J end lost 8 bases, and 11 bases lay between the germline ends. Germline CDR1 reads GTSNPN; CDR2 reads SVGIG (reference sequence). The CDR3 consists of 12 residues. CDR3 residues: CAWSEGVSGYTF. In DNA form, the CDR3 reads TGTGCCTGGAGTGAGGGGGTGTCCGGCTACACCTTC.

This sequence joins TRBV2 and TRBJ1-1, with D uncertain. This CDR3 comprises 12 residues. Trimming removed 6 bases from V and 4 bases from J, with 9 bases in between. Germline V CDR1 and CDR2: SNHLY, FYNNEI. The CDR3: CASRSDVTEAFF. The CDR3 DNA sequence: TGTGCCAGCAGATCCGATGTCACTGAAGCTTTCTTT.

The gene calls are TRBV5-1 and TRBJ2-3, with D unclear. The CDR3 covers 16 residues. The germline V and J ends were trimmed by 0 bases and 2 bases, with 13 bases remaining between them. Germline V gene lookup returns CDR1 SGHRS and CDR2 YFSETQ. Here the CDR3 DNA reads TGCGCCAGCAGCTTGGGGGTAGACCACGACACAGATACGCAGTATTTT. It is translated as CASSLGVDHDTDTQYF. The variable domain in full, with the rest retrieved from reference TRBV5-1 and TRBJ2-3, is KAGVTQTPRYLIKTRGQQVTLSCSPISGHRSVSWYQQTPGQGLQFLFEYFSETQRNKGNFPGRFSGRQFSNSRSEMNVSTLELGDSALYLCASSLGVDHDTDTQYFGPGTRLTVL.

V usage is TRBV2 and J usage is TRBJ2-7, with TRBD1 as a possible D gene (6 bases). CDR3 length: 13 amino acids. Germline values: CDR1 SNHLY, CDR2 FYNNEI. V was trimmed by 10 bases and J by 3 bases, leaving 16 bases between them. CDR3 nucleotide sequence: TGTGCCACCAGGGGCGAGGGGAACTACGAGCAGTACTTC. Protein: CATRGEGNYEQYF. The variable domain in full, completed from reference TRBV2 and TRBJ2-7, reads EPEVTQTPSHQVTQMGQEVILRCVPISNHLYFYWYRQILGQKVEFLVSFYNNEISEKSEIFDDQFSVERPDGSNFTLKIRSTKLEDSAMYFCATRGEGNYEQYFGPGTRLTVT.

The chain recombines TRBV20-1 with TRBJ2-7; 7 bases match TRBD1. This CDR3 spans 13 amino acids. Trimming cost V 4 bases and J 3 bases; bases outside gene matches: 6. Germline CDR1 is DFQATT and CDR2 is SNEGSKA (reference sequence). The CDR3 nucleotides read TGCAGTGCTAAGGGGGACAGTTTCTACGAGCAGTACTTC. Protein sequence: CSAKGDSFYEQYF.

This clonotype was seen only a few times. The chain combines TRBV7-9 with TRBJ2-3; D is perhaps TRBD1 (5 bases). Per germline, CDR1 SEHNR and CDR2 FQNEAQ (reference sequence). The V gene lost 0 bases and the J gene lost 4 bases, with 8 bases spanning the gap. The CDR3 consists of 14 residues. CDR3 DNA sequence: TGTGCCAGCAGCTTAGCCTCAGGGTCAGATACGCAGTATTTT. Protein: CASSLASGSDTQYF.

The chain uses TRBV7-9 and TRBJ2-5, with D possibly matching TRBD1 (6 bases). This CDR3 region has 14 residues. Trimming cost V 6 bases and J 5 bases, with 16 bases left between them. From germline, CDR1 is SEHNR and CDR2 FQNEAQ (reference sequence). CDR3 protein: CASRRNNQGETQYF. The CDR3 DNA reads TGTGCCAGCAGGCGTAATAACCAGGGGGAGACCCAGTACTTC.

This clonotype was picked up a small number of times. The CDR3 nucleotides are TGTGCCAGTAGATTCGGCAGGACCCTCTATGGCTACACCTTC. It encodes CASRFGRTLYGYTF. The V call is TRBV19, the J call TRBJ1-2; D not certain. The germline gives CDR1 LNHDA, CDR2 SQIVND (reference sequence). V lost 6 bases, J lost 4 bases, and 15 bases lay in between. This CDR3 is 14 amino acids long.

This clonotype showed up just a few times. The J gene is TRBJ2-7, the V gene TRBV19, with 9 nucleotides matching TRBD1. CDR3 size: 15 residues. Losses at the gene ends were 5 bases for V and 3 bases for J; bases not matched to a gene: 8. The germline CDR1 and CDR2 sequences are LNHDA and SQIVND (reference sequence). CDR3 coding DNA: TGTGCCAGTAGTCCTCAGGGACAGGGTTTCTACGAGCAGTACTTC. Amino acids: CASSPQGQGFYEQYF.

The chain couples TRBV20-1 to TRBJ1-2, with D perhaps TRBD1 (5 bases). V was clipped by 0 bases and J by 5 bases, with 16 bases between them. The germline gives CDR1 DFQATT, CDR2 SNEGSKA (reference sequence). The CDR3 is made up of 15 amino acids. CDR3 sequence: CSARDSRTGGYGYTF. CDR3 DNA sequence: TGCAGTGCTAGAGATAGTCGGACCGGGGGATATGGCTACACCTTC.

The J gene is TRBJ2-2, the V gene TRBV20-1; no definite D call. CDR1 and CDR2 from the germline V gene are DFQATT and SNEGSKA (reference sequence). The CDR3 covers 14 residues. The V end lost 5 bases, the J end lost 0 bases, and 10 bases lay between the germline ends. CDR3 in amino acids: CSAPVVANTGELFF. CDR3 coding DNA: TGCAGTGCTCCGGTCGTCGCGAACACCGGGGAGCTGTTTTTT.

V gene TRBV7-2 combines with J gene TRBJ2-5, with 13 bases lining up with TRBD2. CDR3 size: 15 residues. Trimming took 5 bases from V and 3 from J; bases not matched to a gene: 3. Germline V gene lookup returns CDR1 SGHTA and CDR2 FQGNSA. As DNA, the CDR3 is TGTGCCAGCAGCCGAGGGACTAGCGGGGAAGAGACCCAGTACTTC. Protein sequence: CASSRGTSGEETQYF.

This clonotype appeared once. The chain employs TRBV12-3 or TRBV12-4 and TRBJ1-2, with D possibly being TRBD1 (6 bases). The ends were cut back, 3 bases at V and 5 bases at J, with 13 bases in the middle. The CDR3 is made up of 14 amino acids. DNA of the CDR3: TGTGCCAGCAGTTTCGACCACAGGGTTTATGGCTACACCTTC. It codes for CASSFDHRVYGYTF.

The chain recombines TRBV6-4 with TRBJ2-1; D not resolved. Per the germline V gene, CDR1 is MRHNA and CDR2 is SNTAGT. The CDR3 has 16 residues. V lost 0 bases to trimming and J lost 2 bases, with 11 bases between them. The CDR3 coding sequence is TGTGCCAGCAGTGACTCGGCTAGAAGCCCCTACAATGAGCAGTTCTTC. Translation gives CASSDSARSPYNEQFF.

This chain connects TRBV12-3 or TRBV12-4 to TRBJ1-2, with 7 bases that match TRBD1. The CDR3 has 14 residues. After removal of 0 bases from V and 6 bases from J, the junction contained 4 bases not matched to a gene. The CDR3 here is CASSLAPRGDGYTF. The CDR3 nucleotides read TGTGCCAGCAGTTTAGCGCCCAGGGGGGATGGCTACACCTTC.

This chain connects TRBV6-4 to TRBJ2-3; the D is unclear. In germline, CDR1 is MRHNA, CDR2 SNTAGT. V lost 2 bases, J lost 0 bases, and 6 bases lay in between. The CDR3 runs to 14 residues. In DNA form, the CDR3 reads TGTGCCAGCAGTGACCCGGGTAGCACAGATACGCAGTATTTT. This sequence encodes CASSDPGSTDTQYF.

The V and J genes are TRBV6-1 and TRBJ2-5; 8 bases align to TRBD2. With 7 bases clipped from V and 5 bases from J, the junction kept 6 bases outside the gene matches. The CDR3 spans 13 residues. Germline CDR1 reads MNHNS; CDR2 reads SASEGT. CDR3 region: CASTTGGLETQYF. As DNA, the CDR3 is TGTGCCAGCACAACGGGGGGGCTGGAGACCCAGTACTTC.

The chain carries TRBV20-1 and TRBJ1-6; D might be TRBD1 (5 bases). Trimming pared 5 bases from V and 7 bases from J, leaving 18 bases between. Germline lookup yields CDR1 DFQATT and CDR2 SNEGSKA (reference sequence). The CDR3 is 15 residues long. CDR3 residues: CSARAGGTGNSPLHF. DNA for the CDR3: TGCAGTGCTCGAGCCGGGGGGACTGGGAATTCACCCCTCCACTTT.

The chain is built from TRBV27 and TRBJ2-7, with 7 nucleotides matching TRBD2. The junction had 15 bases not matched to a gene; V was cut back by 5 bases and J by 5 bases. The V gene's germline CDR1 is MNHEY and CDR2 SMNVEV (reference sequence). The CDR3 loop spans 16 amino acids. The CDR3 spells CASSPQPSGTNDEQYF. CDR3 in DNA: TGTGCCAGCAGTCCCCAGCCCTCCGGGACTAACGACGAGCAGTACTTC.

This clonotype turned up a few times. This chain links TRBV7-9 with TRBJ2-2; 10 bases line up with TRBD1. In germline, CDR1 is SEHNR, CDR2 FQNEAQ (reference sequence). Trimming took 5 bases from V and 7 from J; bases not matched to a gene: 7. The CDR3 sequence is 15 residues long. CDR3 region: CASSATGTGVGELFF. CDR3 coding DNA: TGTGCCAGCAGCGCGACCGGGACAGGGGTCGGGGAGCTGTTTTTT.

This clonotype was found a few times. The chain links TRBV29-1 to TRBJ2-1, with D perhaps matching TRBD2 (6 bases). The ends were cut back, 4 bases at V and 8 bases at J, with 9 bases in the middle. This CDR3 contains 11 residues. Germline CDR1 SQVTM, CDR2 ANQGSEA. The CDR3 region has the DNA TGCAGCGTTGGGAGGGTGGATGAGCAGTTCTTC. Translating gives CSVGRVDEQFF.